The T cell receptor beta chain described here comes from a study of T cell changes during pregnancy in multiple sclerosis. CDR3 length: 13 amino acids. V dropped 6 bases and J dropped 5 bases, with 14 bases sitting between them. The germline V gene encodes CDR1 MNHEY and CDR2 SMNVEV (reference sequence). TCRdb's table, derived via immunoSEQ multiplex PCR, lists solely in-frame clones and lacks some. The sample consists of some 73,000 clones, 85% to 95% of them appearing once. This clonotype was sampled from a female donor in good health, enrolled as a control in a pregnancy study. Sequencing was performed on peripheral blood, taken in the third trimester of pregnancy. The rearrangement joins TRBV27 to TRBJ2-7; a possible D gene is TRBD2 (5 bases). CDR3 in amino acids: CASSYSGDHEQYF. CDR3 DNA sequence: TGTGCCAGCAGCTACTCCGGGGATCACGAGCAGTACTTC.